In its sample, the clone carrying this TCR beta chain was seen a few times. Its antigen is unknown. This record belongs to a study of T cell repertoires in cytomegalovirus infection. TCRdb ran MiXCR on the reads and lists one entry per CDR3 protein. The table lists 550,000 to 700,000 distinct CDR3 sequences, almost 40% of them singletons. Germline lookup yields CDR1 KGHSH and CDR2 LQKENI. CDR3 size: 13 residues. Trimming took 4 bases from V and 1 from J; bases not matched to a gene: 1. The sample was cultured PBMCs, taken from culture after CMV antigen stimulation. The rearrangement uses TRBV18 and TRBJ2-7; 7 bases match TRBD1. The TCR sequence derives from a human donor in good health (CMV status not recorded). Some clones in this sample may be carry-over from other donors' samples. CDR3 DNA: TGTGCCAGCTCACGGGGACAGTCCTACGAGCAGTACTTC. Residues: CASSRGQSYEQYF. The full variable domain, completed using reference TRBV18 and TRBJ2-7, is NAGVMQNPRHLVRRRGQEARLRCSPMKGHSHVYWYRQLPEEGLKFMVYLQKENIIDESGMPKERFSAEFPKEGPSILRIQQVVRGDSAAYFCASSRGQSYEQYFGPGTRLTVT.